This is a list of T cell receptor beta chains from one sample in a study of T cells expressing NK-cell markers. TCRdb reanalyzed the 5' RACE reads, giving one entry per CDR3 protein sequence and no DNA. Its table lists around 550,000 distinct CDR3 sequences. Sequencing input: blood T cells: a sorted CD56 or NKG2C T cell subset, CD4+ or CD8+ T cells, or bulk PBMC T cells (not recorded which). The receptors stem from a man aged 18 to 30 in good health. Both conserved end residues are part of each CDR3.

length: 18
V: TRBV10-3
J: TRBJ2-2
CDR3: CAISGGGRQASNTGELFF

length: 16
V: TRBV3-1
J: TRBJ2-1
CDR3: CASSQSASGLYNEQFF

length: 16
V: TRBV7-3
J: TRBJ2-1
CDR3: CASSPQSGKGRNEQFF

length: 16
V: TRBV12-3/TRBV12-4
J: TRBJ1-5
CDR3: CASSTTTVYSNQPQHF

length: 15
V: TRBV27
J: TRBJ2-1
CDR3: CASSPWGLGGREQFF

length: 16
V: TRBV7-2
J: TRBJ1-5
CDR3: CASSPDGQRGMVPQHF

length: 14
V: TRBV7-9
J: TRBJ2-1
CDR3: CASITSGNYNEQFF

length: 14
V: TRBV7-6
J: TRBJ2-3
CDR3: CASSSRFSTDTQYF

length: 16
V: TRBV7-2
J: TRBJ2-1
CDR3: CASSLYLAGGGYEQFF

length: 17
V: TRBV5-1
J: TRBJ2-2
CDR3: CATGTGPRVGNTGELFF

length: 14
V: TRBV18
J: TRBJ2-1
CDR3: CASSPSGARFEQFF

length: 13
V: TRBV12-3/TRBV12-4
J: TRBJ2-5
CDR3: CASSRSSGTAQYF

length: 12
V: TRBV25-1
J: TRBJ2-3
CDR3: CASRQGLNTQYF

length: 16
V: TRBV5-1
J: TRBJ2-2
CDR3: CASSLISGRTLGELFF

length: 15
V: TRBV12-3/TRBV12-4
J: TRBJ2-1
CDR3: CASTLGRGSQNEQFF

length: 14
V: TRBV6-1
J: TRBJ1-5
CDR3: CATGGSSSNQPQHF

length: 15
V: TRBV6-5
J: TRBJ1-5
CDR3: CASSLQPYSNQPQHF

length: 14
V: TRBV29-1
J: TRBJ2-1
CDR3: CSAVTRDRGNEQFF

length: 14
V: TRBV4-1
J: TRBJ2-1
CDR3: CASSQDRGYNEQFF

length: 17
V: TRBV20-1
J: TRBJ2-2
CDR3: CSAMGLAGGQSTGELFF

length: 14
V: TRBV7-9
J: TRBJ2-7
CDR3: CASDRPLAAYEQYF

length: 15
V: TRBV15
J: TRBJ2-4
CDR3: CATSRGQLAKNIQYF

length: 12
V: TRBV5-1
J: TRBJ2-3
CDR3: CASSPGLADYYF

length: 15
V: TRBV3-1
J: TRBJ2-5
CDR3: CASIGDGRPQETQYF

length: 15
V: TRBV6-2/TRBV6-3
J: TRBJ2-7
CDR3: CASRETGTSVHEQYF

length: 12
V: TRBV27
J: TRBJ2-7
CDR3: CASSSQSYEQYF

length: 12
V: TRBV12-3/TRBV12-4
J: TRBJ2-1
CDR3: CASSQQGGEQFF

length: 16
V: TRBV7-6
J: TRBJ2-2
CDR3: CASSLVREANTGELFF

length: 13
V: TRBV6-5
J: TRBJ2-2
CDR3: CASSYGGTGELFF

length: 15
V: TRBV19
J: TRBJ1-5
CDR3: CASSTTGYSNQPQHF

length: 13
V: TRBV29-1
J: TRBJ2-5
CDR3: CSATRERAETQYF

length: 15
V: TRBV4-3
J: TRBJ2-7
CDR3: CASSQSRSLSYEQYF

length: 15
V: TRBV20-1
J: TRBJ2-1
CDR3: CSQRRNRQGGNEQFF

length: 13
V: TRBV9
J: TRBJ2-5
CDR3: CASSNDMGQPEYF

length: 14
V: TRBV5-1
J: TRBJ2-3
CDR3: CASSLAQVGDTQYF

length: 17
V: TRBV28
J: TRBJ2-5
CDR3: CASSLLRTDYNQETQYF

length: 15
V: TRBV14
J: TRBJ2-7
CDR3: CASSQDLGNPYEQYF

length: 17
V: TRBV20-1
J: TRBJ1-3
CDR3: CSAAGTRPSDSGNTIYF